This T cell receptor beta chain stems from a study of blood T cell repertoires in COVID-19. The germline V and J ends were trimmed by 1 base and 6 bases, with 13 bases remaining between them. From germline, CDR1 is SGHAT and CDR2 FQNNGV. The CDR3 runs 15 residues. Per the original methods: Nucleated cell number was recorded as an estimate derived from reference gene primer amplification. Repertoires were generated with immunoSEQ multiplex PCR, while TCRdb's copy carries only in-frame clones and drops some. Clonal size and the V and J genes are those of that table, whereas D and trimming came from the DNA. The top ten clones hold roughly 1.4% of a sample with 410,000 or so clones, around nine tenths of them seen once.

The sample consisted of peripheral blood. This clonotype originated in a woman aged 40 to 50 with COVID-19, enrolled during active disease. V and J are TRBV11-2 and TRBJ1-5, with D uncertain. The CDR3 region has the DNA TGTGCCAGCAGCTTAGGGCCGGGAGCAGCTCAGCCCCAGCATTTT. Amino acids: CASSLGPGAAQPQHF.